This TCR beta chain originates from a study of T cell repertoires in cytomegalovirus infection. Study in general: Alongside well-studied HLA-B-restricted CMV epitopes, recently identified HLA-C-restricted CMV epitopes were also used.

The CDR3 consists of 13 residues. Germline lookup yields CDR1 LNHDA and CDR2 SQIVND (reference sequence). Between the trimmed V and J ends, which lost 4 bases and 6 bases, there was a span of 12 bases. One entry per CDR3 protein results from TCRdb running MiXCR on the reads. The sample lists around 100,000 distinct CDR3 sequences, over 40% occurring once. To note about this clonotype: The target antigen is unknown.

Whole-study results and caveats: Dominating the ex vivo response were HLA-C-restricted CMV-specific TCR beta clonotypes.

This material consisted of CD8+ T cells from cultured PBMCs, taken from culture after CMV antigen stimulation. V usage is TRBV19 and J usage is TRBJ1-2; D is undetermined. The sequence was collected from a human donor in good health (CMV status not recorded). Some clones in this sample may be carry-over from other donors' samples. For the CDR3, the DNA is TGTGCCAGTAGTACTACGGGAGTGGATGGCTACACCTTC. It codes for CASSTTGVDGYTF.